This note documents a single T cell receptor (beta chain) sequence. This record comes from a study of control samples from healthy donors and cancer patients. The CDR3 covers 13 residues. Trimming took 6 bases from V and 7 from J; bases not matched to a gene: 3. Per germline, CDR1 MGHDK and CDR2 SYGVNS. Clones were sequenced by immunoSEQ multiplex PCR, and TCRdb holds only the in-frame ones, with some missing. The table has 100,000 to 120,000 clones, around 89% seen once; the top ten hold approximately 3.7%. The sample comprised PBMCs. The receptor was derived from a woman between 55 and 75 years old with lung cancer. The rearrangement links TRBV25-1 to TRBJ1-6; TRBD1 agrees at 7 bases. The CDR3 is CASRGTANSPLHF. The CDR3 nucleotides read TGTGCCAGCAGAGGGACAGCCAATTCACCCCTCCACTTT.